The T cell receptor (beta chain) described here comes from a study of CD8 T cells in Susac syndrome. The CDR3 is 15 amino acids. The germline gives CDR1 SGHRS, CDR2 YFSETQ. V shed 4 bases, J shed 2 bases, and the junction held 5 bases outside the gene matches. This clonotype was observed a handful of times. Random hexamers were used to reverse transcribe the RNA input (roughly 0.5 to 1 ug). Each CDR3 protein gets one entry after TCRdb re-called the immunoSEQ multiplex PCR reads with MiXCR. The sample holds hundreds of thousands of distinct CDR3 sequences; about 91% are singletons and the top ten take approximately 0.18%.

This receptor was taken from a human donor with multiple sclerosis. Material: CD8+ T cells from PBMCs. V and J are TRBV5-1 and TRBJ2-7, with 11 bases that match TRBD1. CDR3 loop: CASSAGQGVPYEQYF. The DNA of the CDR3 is TGCGCCAGCAGCGCGGGACAGGGGGTTCCCTACGAGCAGTACTTC.